These 16 T cell receptor beta chains came from one sample sequenced in a study of control samples from healthy donors and cancer patients. Profiled with immunoSEQ multiplex PCR; TCRdb holds only in-frame clones, not every one. Among around 77,000 clones listed, approximately 92% were seen once. The source material was blood. The receptors shown here come from a woman aged 55 to 70 in good health.

In regard to this clone: In the same sample, other DNA sequences code for this CDR3. This chain uses TRBV12-3 or TRBV12-4 with TRBJ1-3; 10 bases line up with TRBD1. Losses at the gene ends were 9 bases for V and 4 bases for J; bases not matched to a gene: 3. CDR3 length: 13 residues. CDR3 bases: TGTGCCAGTCGGACAGGGGGAGGAAACACCATATATTTT. This gives the protein CASRTGGGNTIYF.

The rearrangement joins TRBV9 to TRBJ2-7; 8 bases match TRBD2. The CDR3 covers 15 residues. From germline, CDR1 is SGDLS and CDR2 YYNGEE. V was clipped by 0 bases and J by 2 bases; unmatched bases: 4. The CDR3 DNA sequence: TGTGCCAGCAGCGTAGATAGCGGGAATACCTACGAGCAGTACTTC. It codes for CASSVDSGNTYEQYF.

The chain has TRBV7-8 and TRBJ2-5, with TRBD1 matching over 7 bases. The germline gives CDR1 SGHVS, CDR2 FQNEAQ. Trimming took 2 bases from V and 1 from J; bases not matched to a gene: 1. CDR3 size: 14 residues. For the CDR3, the DNA is TGTGCCAGCAGCTTAAACAGGGGCCAAGAGACCCAGTACTTC. The encoded protein is CASSLNRGQETQYF.

The CDR3 bases are TGTGCCAGCAGCCATCCTCACCAAGAGACCCAGTACTTC. Amino acids: CASSHPHQETQYF. The chain couples TRBV14 to TRBJ2-5; D gene uncertain. The CDR3 sequence is 13 residues long. CDR1 and CDR2 from the germline V gene are SGHDN and FVKESK. V lost 3 bases and J 0 bases, leaving 5 bases between the germline ends.

The chain carries TRBV6-1 and TRBJ2-7; TRBD2 aligns across 7 bases. The trim removed 3 bases at V and 2 bases at J, leaving 4 bases unmatched. Germline V gene lookup returns CDR1 MNHNS and CDR2 SASEGT. The CDR3 runs 14 residues. CDR3 sequence reads: CASSDYGGAYEQYF. CDR3 nucleotides: TGTGCCAGCAGTGATTATGGGGGGGCCTACGAGCAGTACTTC.

The V call is TRBV28, the J call TRBJ2-5; 10 bases align to TRBD1. Germline assignment: CDR1 MDHEN and CDR2 SYDVKM. The CDR3 spans 15 residues. V was pared by 4 bases and J by 5 bases, with 7 bases of the junction left unmatched. The CDR3 reads CASSSPGTGDETQYF. The DNA of the CDR3 is TGTGCCAGCAGTTCCCCCGGGACAGGGGACGAGACCCAGTACTTC.

The V gene is TRBV2, the J gene TRBJ1-6, with TRBD1 matching 7 bases. Germline CDR1 SNHLY, CDR2 FYNNEI. The J segment lost 7 bases and the V segment lost 3 bases, leaving 3 bases of the junction unmatched. The CDR3 runs to 14 residues. The CDR3 loop reads CASSETGNNSPLHF. Here the CDR3 DNA reads TGTGCCAGCAGTGAGACAGGGAACAATTCACCCCTCCACTTT.

The chain uses TRBV7-9 and TRBJ1-4; tentatively, D is TRBD1 (6 bases). V shed 4 bases and J shed 0 bases, with 9 bases lying between them. CDR3 length: 15 amino acids. Germline lookup yields CDR1 SEHNR and CDR2 FQNEAQ (reference sequence). The CDR3 DNA reads as TGTGCCAGCAGCTATAGGACAGCAACTAATGAAAAACTGTTTTTT. Encoded protein: CASSYRTATNEKLFF.

This chain uses TRBV7-2 with TRBJ2-2; no definite D call. Deletions cut 1 base from V and 4 bases from J, with 7 bases between. Germline values: CDR1 SGHTA, CDR2 FQGNSA. This CDR3 has 14 residues. CDR3 sequence reads: CASSLGPATGELFF. CDR3 in DNA: TGTGCCAGCAGCTTAGGGCCGGCCACCGGGGAGCTGTTTTTT.

This rearrangement joins TRBV5-1 to TRBJ1-1; 7 positions match TRBD1. The length of the CDR3 is 17 residues. Germline V gives CDR1 SGHRS, CDR2 YFSETQ. The V and J ends lost 4 bases and 4 bases, in that order; junction bases with no gene match: 16. CDR3 loop: CASSLGTERRGGTEAFF. The DNA for the CDR3 is TGCGCCAGCAGCCTGGGGACAGAAAGGAGAGGAGGCACTGAAGCTTTCTTT.

This clone appeared once. The chain employs TRBV7-8 and TRBJ1-4; 8 bases are shared with TRBD1. After removal of 4 bases from V and 3 bases from J, the junction contained 4 bases not matched to a gene. The CDR3 has 15 amino acids. The germline V gene has CDR1 SGHVS and CDR2 FQNEAQ. CDR3 protein: CASSSNRGSNEKLFF. The CDR3 nucleotides are TGTGCCAGCAGCTCAAACAGGGGGTCTAATGAAAAACTGTTTTTT.

The chain employs TRBV3-1 (or the pseudogene TRBV3-2) and TRBJ1-6; D ambiguous. The V and J ends lost 1 base and 7 bases respectively, with 8 bases between them. CDR1 LGHDT and CDR2 YNNKEL come from the germline V gene (reference sequence). The CDR3 extends over 14 amino acids. CDR3 sequence (DNA): TGTGCCAGCAGCCAAGTCAGGACCAATTCACCCCTCCACTTT. Its protein is CASSQVRTNSPLHF.

The V and J genes are TRBV10-2 and TRBJ1-2; D call uncertain. The CDR3 runs to 14 residues. V lost 0 bases and J 6 bases, leaving 11 bases between the germline ends. The germline CDR1 and CDR2 sequences are WSHSY and SAAADI. The CDR3 coding sequence is TGCGCCAGCAGTGAGTCGTCAAAGCTAAATGGCTACACCTTC. Encoded protein: CASSESSKLNGYTF.

In DNA form, the CDR3 reads TGTGCCATCAGTCCCCTTGGGACAGGGGATGCTTTCTTT. Protein: CAISPLGTGDAFF. This sequence joins TRBV10-3 and TRBJ1-1; 10 nucleotides align to TRBD1. CDR3 length equals 13 residues. CDR1 and CDR2 from the germline V gene are ENHRY and SYGVKD. V lost 5 bases and J lost 11; bases outside the gene matches: 8.

The chain uses TRBV19 and TRBJ1-2, with D possibly matching TRBD1 (5 bases). The CDR3 is made up of 12 amino acids. Germline CDR1 is LNHDA and CDR2 is SQIVND (reference sequence). Trimming pared 8 bases from V and 4 bases from J, leaving 11 bases between. The CDR3 sequence: CASRPGGYGYTF. DNA of the CDR3: TGTGCCAGTCGGCCGGGGGGCTATGGCTACACCTTC.

The chain uses TRBV6-4 and TRBJ1-5, with D unclear. V was clipped by 4 bases and J by 10 bases, with 14 bases between them. CDR3 length: 13 amino acids. Germline V gives CDR1 MRHNA, CDR2 SNTAGT. The CDR3 sequence: CASSAEASGPQHF. The CDR3 bases are TGTGCCAGCAGTGCCGAAGCCTCGGGTCCCCAGCATTTT.